Shown below are 9 T cell receptor beta chains from a single sample sequenced in a study of blood T cell repertoires in COVID-19. Clones were sequenced by immunoSEQ multiplex PCR, and TCRdb holds only the in-frame ones, with some missing. The sample shows about 370,000 clones, approximately 93% of them seen only once. Sequenced sample: PBMCs or T cells enriched from blood (not recorded which). These receptors all stem from a woman in her 40s who had been exposed to COVID-19.

V and J are TRBV7-2 and TRBJ1-1, with D unresolved. Germline values: CDR1 SGHTA, CDR2 FQGNSA. The CDR3 extends over 14 amino acids. V was pared by 3 bases and J by 1 base, with 9 bases between. The CDR3 DNA reads as TGTGCCAGCAGCTTTAGAGGCTGGAACACTGAAGCTTTCTTT. Encoded protein: CASSFRGWNTEAFF.

There are a few counts of this clone. The V and J genes are TRBV6-6 and TRBJ1-2, with a weak D call TRBD1 (6 bases). Germline V gives CDR1 MNHNY, CDR2 SVGAGI (reference sequence). There are 13 residues in the CDR3. Trimming removed 6 bases at V and 8 bases at J, with 16 bases between. CDR3 residues: CASSPQGGTGYTF. CDR3 bases: TGTGCCAGCAGCCCACAGGGAGGGACGGGCTACACCTTC.

The chain uses TRBV27 and TRBJ1-2, with TRBD1 as a possible D gene (5 bases). The V and J ends lost 2 bases and 7 bases respectively, with 14 bases between them. The CDR3 has 14 amino acids. Germline CDR1 is MNHEY and CDR2 is SMNVEV (reference sequence). CDR3 amino acids: CASSLAAGRFGYTF. The CDR3 DNA follows: TGTGCCAGCAGTTTAGCGGCAGGGCGATTTGGCTACACCTTC.

This CDR3 reads CASSRQGSNEQFF. The CDR3 region has the DNA TGTGCCAGCTCCAGACAGGGTAGCAATGAGCAGTTCTTC. The chain combines TRBV2 with TRBJ2-1; 7 nucleotides agree with TRBD1. The CDR3 covers 13 residues. Germline-derived CDR1 and CDR2 are SNHLY and FYNNEI. V lost 8 bases, J lost 6 bases, and 7 bases stayed unmatched.

The genes are TRBV2 and TRBJ1-2; perhaps TRBD1 as D (6 bases). The CDR3 is 17 amino acids. V shed 4 bases and J shed 7 bases, with 25 bases lying between them. Germline-derived CDR1 and CDR2 are SNHLY and FYNNEI. The CDR3 loop reads CASSGGIQGSPLRGYTF. In DNA form, the CDR3 reads TGTGCCAGCAGTGGAGGTATACAGGGTTCCCCTCTTCGTGGCTACACCTTC. The entire variable domain, with the rest obtained from reference TRBV2 and TRBJ1-2, is as follows: EPEVTQTPSHQVTQMGQEVILRCVPISNHLYFYWYRQILGQKVEFLVSFYNNEISEKSEIFDDQFSVERPDGSNFTLKIRSTKLEDSAMYFCASSGGIQGSPLRGYTFGSGTRLTVV.

V usage is TRBV7-9 and J usage is TRBJ1-2, with a weak D call TRBD1 (5 bases). This CDR3 has 14 amino acids. V lost 6 bases and J lost 5, with 16 bases in between. The germline CDR1 and CDR2 sequences are SEHNR and FQNEAQ (reference sequence). The CDR3 protein is CASSQRGSLYGYTF. The CDR3 DNA follows: TGTGCCAGCAGTCAAAGGGGTTCCCTATATGGCTACACCTTC.

The chain employs TRBV21-1 and TRBJ1-3; the table's D call of TRBD1 was not tested on the DNA. TRBV21-1 is described as a pseudogene. CDR3 length: 17 residues. The CDR3 region has the DNA TGTGCCAGCAGCAAAGCCGGGACACTGAGCTCTGGAAACACCATATATTTT. This sequence encodes CASSKAGTLSSGNTIYF.

The rearrangement uses TRBV29-1 and TRBJ2-3, with 8 positions matching TRBD2. V lost 4 bases and J lost 3; bases outside the gene matches: 3. The CDR3 is 13 residues long. The V gene's germline CDR1 is SQVTM and CDR2 ANQGSEA. The CDR3 protein is CSVGRGGTDTQYF. The CDR3 DNA reads as TGCAGCGTTGGACGGGGGGGGACAGATACGCAGTATTTT.

This clone was detected once. The J gene is TRBJ2-3, the V gene TRBV30; 14 bases align to TRBD2. Germline loops: CDR1 GTSNPN, CDR2 SVGIG (reference sequence). The V gene end was trimmed by 2 bases and the J gene end by 4 bases; junction bases not matched to a gene: 2. CDR3 length: 15 amino acids. In nucleotides, the CDR3 is TGTGCCTGGAGTCAGGGACTAGCGGGAGCAGATACGCAGTATTTT. Amino acids: CAWSQGLAGADTQYF.